This entry lists 21 T cell receptor beta chains sequenced from one sample in a study of long-term antiretroviral therapy in people with HIV. The assay used was immunoSEQ (version v3.0), run at survey level. Method: immunoSEQ multiplex PCR; TCRdb's copy keeps in-frame clones and lacks some. The sample lists some 20,000 clones; about 81% were seen once. The sequencing used unsorted PBMCs, collected 0.9 years after starting antiretroviral therapy. Receptor source: a young man with HIV.

V is TRBV4-1 and J is TRBJ2-7; D is undetermined. CDR1 and CDR2 from the germline V gene are MGHRA and YSYEKL. The CDR3 consists of 14 residues. The V and J ends lost 3 bases and 0 bases respectively, with 9 bases between them. CDR3 sequence reads: CASSHTSSSYEQYF. The CDR3 nucleotides are TGCGCCAGCAGCCACACCAGTAGCTCCTACGAGCAGTACTTC.

A single count supports this clone. V usage is TRBV6-5 and J usage is TRBJ1-5; D ambiguous. Looked up from germline, CDR1 is MNHEY and CDR2 is SVGAGI. The CDR3 runs to 15 residues. Trimming removed 7 bases at V and 2 bases at J, with 15 bases between. The CDR3, as DNA: TGTGCCAGCACCACTGGCAGGATTGGCAATCAGCCCCAGCATTTT. As protein: CASTTGRIGNQPQHF.

The chain is built from TRBV21-1 and TRBJ2-3; TRBD2 is taken as the D call from the table, unchecked against the DNA. TRBV21-1 is recorded as a pseudogene. The CDR3 is made up of 22 amino acids. The CDR3 spells CASSKISSGLAGGETSTDTQYF. The CDR3 nucleotides read TGTGCCAGCAGCAAAATAAGTTCGGGACTAGCGGGGGGAGAAACTAGCACAGATACGCAGTATTTT.

The chain carries TRBV19 and TRBJ1-5; TRBD1 might be the D (5 bases). CDR1 is LNHDA and CDR2 is SQIVND in the germline V gene (reference sequence). The CDR3 loop spans 12 amino acids. V was pared by 3 bases and J by 9 bases, with 9 bases between. The chain's CDR3 is CASSMIGGPQHF. The CDR3 bases are TGTGCCAGTAGTATGATTGGGGGGCCCCAGCATTTT. Together with reference TRBV19 and TRBJ1-5, the CDR3 gives the full variable domain: DGGITQSPKYLFRKEGQNVTLSCEQNLNHDAMYWYRQDPGQGLRLIYYSQIVNDFQKGDIAEGYSVSREKKESFPLTVTSAQKNPTAFYLCASSMIGGPQHFGDGTRLSIL.

This clone was seen only once. V gene TRBV6-5 combines with J gene TRBJ1-5; 9 nucleotides align to TRBD1. Trimming removed 5 bases from V and 6 bases from J; junction bases left unmatched: 8. The CDR3 totals 15 residues. CDR1 and CDR2 (germline): MNHEY, SVGAGI. Written as DNA, the CDR3 is TGTGCCAGCAGTGGCGGACAGGGGTATGGTCAGCCCCAGCATTTT. Translation gives CASSGGQGYGQPQHF.

This clone was seen more than once but under ten times. The rearrangement uses TRBV4-2 and TRBJ1-6; D gene unclear. Trimming removed 0 bases at V and 7 bases at J, with 7 bases between. The CDR3 has 14 residues. Germline CDR1 and CDR2: LGHNA and YNFKEQ. The CDR3 loop is CASSQDPLNSPLHF. The CDR3 DNA follows: TGTGCCAGCAGCCAAGATCCGCTCAATTCACCCCTCCACTTT.

This clone showed up just a few times. This sequence joins TRBV6-1 and TRBJ2-7, with 8 bases matching TRBD1. V was pared by 3 bases and J by 2 bases, with 3 bases of the junction left unmatched. CDR1 is MNHNS and CDR2 is SASEGT in the germline V gene. The CDR3 length is 14 residues. The DNA for the CDR3 is TGTGCCAGCAGTGATGGGACAGGACCCTACGAGCAGTACTTC. Translated, it gives CASSDGTGPYEQYF.

The chain employs TRBV27 and TRBJ2-5; 7 bases match TRBD2. The CDR3 sequence is 13 residues long. Unmatched junction bases numbered 4, after V lost 5 bases and J lost 4 bases. In germline, CDR1 is MNHEY, CDR2 SMNVEV (reference sequence). Here the CDR3 DNA reads TGTGCCAGCAGTCCTCGACTAGCAGAGACCCAGTACTTC. Translated, it gives CASSPRLAETQYF.

This rearrangement joins TRBV5-8 to TRBJ2-2, with D maybe TRBD1 (6 bases). Germline values: CDR1 SGHTS, CDR2 YDEGEE. The CDR3 has 16 amino acids. Trimming cost V 3 bases and J 4 bases, with 16 bases left between them. The CDR3 coding sequence is TGTGCCAGCAGCTCCTTCCGTACACAGGGCACCGGGGAGCTGTTTTTT. Residues: CASSSFRTQGTGELFF.

The rearrangement links TRBV2 to TRBJ2-7; tentatively, D is TRBD1 (5 bases). Germline V CDR1 and CDR2: SNHLY, FYNNEI. V lost 5 bases and J 3 bases, leaving 20 bases between the germline ends. There are 16 residues in the CDR3. CDR3 nucleotide sequence: TGTGCCAGCAGTAAGGGTGGCACAGGAGCTGGCTACGAGCAGTACGTC. Amino acids: CASSKGGTGAGYEQYV.

V usage is TRBV29-1 and J usage is TRBJ2-5; no clear D. Between the trimmed V and J ends, which lost 6 bases and 5 bases, there was a span of 22 bases. Germline loops: CDR1 SQVTM, CDR2 ANQGSEA. The CDR3 totals 15 residues. CDR3 DNA sequence: TGCAGCGTCCGGCGCGGCGCGACGGTAGGGGAGACCCAGTACTTC. It is translated as CSVRRGATVGETQYF. Supplemented by reference TRBV29-1 and TRBJ2-5, the full variable domain reads SAVISQKPSRDICQRGTSLTIQCQVDSQVTMMFWYRQQPGQSLTLIATANQGSEATYESGFVIDKFPISRPNLTFSTLTVSNMSPEDSSIYLCSVRRGATVGETQYFGPGTRLLVL.

The chain links TRBV27 to TRBJ2-6; 7 bases are shared with TRBD1. The CDR3 extends over 20 amino acids. Trimming took 4 bases from V and 1 from J; bases not matched to a gene: 16. Germline lookup yields CDR1 MNHEY and CDR2 SMNVEV (reference sequence). This CDR3 reads CASSSPSGQEGVSGANVLTF. DNA of the CDR3: TGTGCCAGCAGTTCACCCTCCGGACAGGAAGGGGTTTCTGGGGCCAACGTCCTGACTTTC.

This rearrangement joins TRBV7-9 to TRBJ2-5; D is uncertain. CDR3 length: 10 amino acids. Germline V lookup: CDR1 SEHNR, CDR2 FQNEAQ (reference sequence). Trimming took 5 bases from V and 4 from J, leaving 2 bases between them. The CDR3 protein is CASSGETQYF. In nucleotides, the CDR3 is TGTGCCAGCAGCGGAGAGACCCAGTACTTC.

The V and J genes are TRBV11-2 and TRBJ1-1; 7 bases fit TRBD1. The CDR3 spans 15 residues. J lost 1 base, V lost 5 bases, and 7 bases had no gene match. Per germline, CDR1 SGHAT and CDR2 FQNNGV. Here the CDR3 reads CASSLTTGSNTEAFF. CDR3 bases: TGTGCCAGCAGCCTCACGACAGGGTCGAACACTGAAGCTTTCTTT. Together with reference TRBV11-2 and TRBJ1-1, the CDR3 gives the full variable domain: EAGVAQSPRYKIIEKRQSVAFWCNPISGHATLYWYQQILGQGPKLLIQFQNNGVVDDSQLPKDRFSAERLKGVDSTLKIQPAKLEDSAVYLCASSLTTGSNTEAFFGQGTRLTVV.

This clone has just a few counts. The J gene is TRBJ1-2, the V gene TRBV6-1; D not resolved. The CDR3 sequence is 13 residues long. From germline, CDR1 is MNHNS and CDR2 SASEGT. V lost 4 bases, J lost 1 base, and 7 bases lay in between. CDR3 residues: CASSVQNNYGYTF. DNA of the CDR3: TGTGCCAGCAGTGTTCAGAATAACTATGGCTACACCTTC.

CDR3 bases: TGCGCCAGCAGCATCGGACAGGCTACCGGGGAGCTGTTTTTT. It encodes CASSIGQATGELFF. The rearrangement joins TRBV5-1 to TRBJ2-2; TRBD1 aligns across 7 bases. Germline V CDR1 and CDR2: SGHRS, YFSETQ. This CDR3 has 14 amino acids. V trimming: 4 bases; J trimming: 5 bases; junction bases outside the gene matches: 5.

V and J are TRBV2 and TRBJ2-7; possible D gene TRBD1, 6 bases. The CDR3 runs 13 residues. Per the germline V gene, CDR1 is SNHLY and CDR2 is FYNNEI. The V gene lost 8 bases and the J gene lost 2 bases, with 13 bases spanning the gap. CDR3: CASGLQGPYEQYF. In DNA, the CDR3 is TGTGCCAGCGGGTTACAGGGCCCCTACGAGCAGTACTTC.

This chain connects TRBV29-1 to TRBJ2-3; 7 nucleotides line up with TRBD1. CDR1 and CDR2 (germline): SQVTM, ANQGSEA. The CDR3 contains 15 residues. V lost 3 bases, J lost 2 bases, and 8 bases stayed unmatched. The chain's CDR3 is CSVEGQGVHTDTQYF. Written as DNA, the CDR3 is TGCAGCGTTGAGGGGCAGGGGGTCCACACAGATACGCAGTATTTT.

V and J are TRBV2 and TRBJ2-3, with TRBD2 identical over 16 bases. The J segment lost 4 bases and the V segment lost 10 bases, leaving 8 bases of the junction unmatched. The germline CDR1 and CDR2 sequences are SNHLY and FYNNEI. This CDR3 is built from 16 residues. The CDR3 DNA sequence: TGTGCCACTGAAGGGACTAGCGGGGGGGCTGCAGATACGCAGTATTTT. Translating gives CATEGTSGGAADTQYF.

The V and J genes are TRBV5-4 and TRBJ1-1; weak D call: TRBD1 (6 bases). V lost 10 bases and J lost 0, with 16 bases in between. The CDR3 loop spans 14 amino acids. Germline-derived CDR1 and CDR2 are SGHNT and YYREEE (reference sequence). The chain's CDR3 is CAWGARGMNTEAFF. The CDR3 nucleotides read TGTGCCTGGGGGGCGCGGGGGATGAACACTGAAGCTTTCTTT. The whole variable domain, filled in from reference TRBV5-4 and TRBJ1-1, reads ETGVTQSPTHLIKTRGQQVTLRCSSQSGHNTVSWYQQALGQGPQFIFQYYREEENGRGNFPPRFSGLQFPNYSSELNVNALELDDSALYLCAWGARGMNTEAFFGQGTRLTVV.

The chain recombines TRBV19 with TRBJ2-5, with D tentatively TRBD2 (5 bases). Germline assignment: CDR1 LNHDA and CDR2 SQIVND (reference sequence). This CDR3 spans 14 amino acids. Trimming pared 2 bases from V and 4 bases from J, leaving 11 bases between. The DNA of the CDR3 is TGTGCCAGTAGTATATGGGAGAGGCCAGAGACCCAGTACTTC. Its protein product is CASSIWERPETQYF.